This T cell receptor (beta chain) was observed in a study of PD-L1 blockade in urothelial cancer (dated by TCRdb to about 2017). Concerning the study at large: Every patient began therapy around 2014 and was given atezolizumab 1,200 mg intravenously every 3 weeks. About 90% of the roughly 29 patients were males with bladder-origin urothelial cancer, and about two thirds of the roughly 30 reported a prior smoking history. An ECOG performance status of 0 or 1 was recorded for the patients, and 0 to 3 prior chemotherapy regimens had been received by the patients. Blood samples were analyzed at two time points: 3 weeks after treatment start (second dose) and 6 weeks after treatment start. Blood samples gave median yields of around 150,000 T cells and 80,000 to 90,000 unique TCRs, along with a median clonality of 0.080. The study was an exploratory multi-omic analysis of somatic, immune and clinical correlates of response to PD-L1 blockade with atezolizumab in urothelial cancer. Pretreatment tumor samples, along with matched peripheral blood collected serially before and after atezolizumab treatment, underwent TCR sequencing. Durable clinical benefit was defined as a progression-free survival longer than 6 months, and TCR features were additionally tested against progression-free survival and overall survival. In the same patients who had TCR sequencing, pretreatment tumors also underwent whole exome sequencing and RNA sequencing. Nine patients reached durable clinical benefit, while 20 patients did not. Pretreatment blood TCR-seq was available for about 27 patients, at least one posttreatment blood collection was obtained for around 25 patients, and tumor TCR-seq was available for around 25 patients. General study outcomes and caveats: Greater expansion of tumor-associated TCR clones in peripheral blood 3 weeks after the start of treatment was observed in patients with durable benefit (n of about 20, p = 0.022). Because of the small sample size (n ≈ 30) and the many exploratory analyses performed, the results are intended to be regarded as hypothesis-generating. Improved progression-free and overall survival was found to be associated with pretreatment peripheral blood TCR clonality below the median.

This specimen's time point label, interpreted: pretreatment peripheral blood. A total of 25 to 30 patients with locally advanced or metastatic urothelial carcinoma, treated at Memorial Sloan Kettering on a trial protocol, made up the cohort. Peripheral blood mononuclear cells were collected pretreatment and during treatment, with between 1 and 8 total time points per patient. The Qiagen DNeasy Blood extraction kit was used to purify genomic DNA from total PBMCs and tumor samples. PBMCs were collected pretreatment and during treatment, and were isolated and stored as previously described. Synthetic TCR analog templates were spiked into each PCR to estimate absolute template abundance from read counts. TCRbeta CDR3 regions were amplified from genomic DNA with bias-controlled V and J gene primers using the immunoSEQ assay. Sequencing of rearranged TCRbeta segments was performed at approximately 20X coverage. The original methods were these. Sequencing errors were corrected by clustering and CDR3s were annotated against IMGT to assign V, D and J genes. Downstream analyses used only productive TCRbeta rearrangements and left out out-of-frame or stop-codon sequences. Clonality was computed as one minus Shannon entropy normalized by the log of the number of unique productive sequences. Clones differing between time points or between blood and tumor were identified by Fisher's exact test with Benjamini-Hochberg correction at adjusted p below 0.01. The source is immuneACCESS, and TCRdb retained only in-frame sequences with V and J called. Part of the clones is not carried over; for the studies checked, unresolved V genes explain less than half of this, and the remainder is unexplained. D and trimming were read from the DNA, whereas the V and J calls and clone size are those reported in that table. This sample comprises about 50,000 clones, approximately 88% of them detected only once. The biggest ten clones account for about 14% of the sample.

Remarks on this clone: Its antigen remains undetermined. Base-call qualities are not available, and no considerably larger clone is one nucleotide away.

V and J are truncated by 2 bases and 3 bases respectively, leaving an intervening sequence of 13 bases. The germline V gene yields MDHEN for CDR1 and SYDVKM for CDR2. The CDR3, cysteine through phenylalanine, is 15 amino acids long. The only DNA kept is the CDR3, 45 bases in frame from the first base. This specimen was PBMCs, taken around atezolizumab (anti-PD-L1) treatment. Recombination connected TRBV28 to TRBJ1-2; the D gene is not confidently resolved. The clonotype was recovered from a woman in her sixties with urothelial cancer. The CDR3 region: CASSLGRLRDYGYTF. The DNA is as follows: TGTGCCAGCAGTTTAGGGAGGCTTAGGGACTATGGCTACACCTTC.